This entry lists 7 T cell receptor beta chains sequenced from one sample in a study of T cells expressing NK-cell markers. TCRdb re-called the 5' RACE reads; every CDR3 protein appears as one record, without DNA. This sample's table reports more than 250,000 distinct CDR3 sequences. Sequencing was done on a sample of blood T cells: a sorted CD56 or NKG2C T cell subset, CD4+ or CD8+ T cells, or bulk PBMC T cells (not recorded which). The source is a man younger than 35 in good health.

The V gene is TRBV6-1, the J gene TRBJ1-5; checking the TCRdb D call of TRBD1 is not possible without DNA. Germline V gives CDR1 MNHNS, CDR2 SASEGT. This CDR3 comprises 13 residues. The CDR3: CASADRVDQPQHF.

The CDR3 sequence is CASSLEPTQNEAFF. The rearrangement joins TRBV12-3 or TRBV12-4 to TRBJ1-1. This CDR3 is 14 amino acids long.

This chain links TRBV10-3 with TRBJ2-7; TCRdb indicates TRBD2, and absent DNA this call remains unverified. CDR3 length equals 17 residues. The germline V gene encodes CDR1 ENHRY and CDR2 SYGVKD. The CDR3 reads CAIRNPKALRSANGQYF.

This chain connects TRBV29-1 to TRBJ2-3; TCRdb names TRBD2, which stays unverified in the absence of DNA. Per the germline V gene, CDR1 is SQVTM and CDR2 is ANQGSEA. The CDR3 has 18 amino acids. The CDR3 here is CSVGYLAGGLAGTDTQYF.

The rearrangement links TRBV3-1 to TRBJ2-3; TCRdb outputs TRBD1, but without DNA this stays unchecked. The CDR3 totals 15 residues. Germline CDR1 LGHDT, CDR2 YNNKEL (reference sequence). The CDR3 loop is CASSLGTERTDTQYF.

The gene calls are TRBV20-1 and TRBJ1-2. Germline V gene sequence: CDR1 DFQATT, CDR2 SNEGSKA (reference sequence). The CDR3 covers 14 residues. This CDR3 reads CSARGHSTNYGYTF.

The chain combines TRBV6-1 with TRBJ2-5; absent DNA, TCRdb's TRBD2 call cannot be checked. CDR3 size: 15 residues. The germline gives CDR1 MNHNS, CDR2 SASEGT. This CDR3 reads CASSTRTSGRETQYF.